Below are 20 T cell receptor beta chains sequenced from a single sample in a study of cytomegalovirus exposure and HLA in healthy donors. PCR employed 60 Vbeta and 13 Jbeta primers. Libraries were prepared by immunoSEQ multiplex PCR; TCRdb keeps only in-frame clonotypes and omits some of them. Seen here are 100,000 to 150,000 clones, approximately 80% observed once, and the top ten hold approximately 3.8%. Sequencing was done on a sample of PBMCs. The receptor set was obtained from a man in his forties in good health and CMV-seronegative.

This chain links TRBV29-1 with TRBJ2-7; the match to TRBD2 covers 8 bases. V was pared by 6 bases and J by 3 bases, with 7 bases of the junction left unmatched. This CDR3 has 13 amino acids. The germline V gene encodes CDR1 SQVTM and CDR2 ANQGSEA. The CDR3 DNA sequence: TGCAGCGTCGCGGGGGGAACCCGCTACGAGCAGTACTTC. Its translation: CSVAGGTRYEQYF.

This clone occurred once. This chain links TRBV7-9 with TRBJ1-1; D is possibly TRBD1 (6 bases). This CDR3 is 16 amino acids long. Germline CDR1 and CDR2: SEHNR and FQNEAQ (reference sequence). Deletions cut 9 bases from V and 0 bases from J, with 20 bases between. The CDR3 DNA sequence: TGTGCCAGTTCCGATATAGGACAGAGCATGAACACTGAAGCTTTCTTT. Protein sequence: CASSDIGQSMNTEAFF.

Here the CDR3 reads CSVEDLPPEAFF. CDR3 DNA sequence: TGCAGCGTTGAAGATCTCCCCCCTGAAGCTTTCTTT. V is TRBV29-1 and J is TRBJ1-1; D unresolved. Germline-derived CDR1 and CDR2 are SQVTM and ANQGSEA. Trimming shortened V by 0 bases and J by 6 bases, and 8 bases separated the two germline ends. There are 12 residues in the CDR3.

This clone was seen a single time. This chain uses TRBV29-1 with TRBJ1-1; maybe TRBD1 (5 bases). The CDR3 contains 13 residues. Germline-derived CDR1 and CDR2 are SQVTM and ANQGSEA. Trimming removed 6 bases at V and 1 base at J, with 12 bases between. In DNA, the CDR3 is TGCAGCGTCTGTAGGGGCCAGAACACTGAAGCTTTCTTT. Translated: CSVCRGQNTEAFF.

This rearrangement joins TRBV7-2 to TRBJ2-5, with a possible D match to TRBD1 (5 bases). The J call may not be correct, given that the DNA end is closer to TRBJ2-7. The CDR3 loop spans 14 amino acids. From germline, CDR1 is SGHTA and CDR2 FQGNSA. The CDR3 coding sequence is TGTGCCAGCAGCTTATTACCAGGGTCCTACGAGCAGTACTTC. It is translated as CASSLLPGSYEQYF.

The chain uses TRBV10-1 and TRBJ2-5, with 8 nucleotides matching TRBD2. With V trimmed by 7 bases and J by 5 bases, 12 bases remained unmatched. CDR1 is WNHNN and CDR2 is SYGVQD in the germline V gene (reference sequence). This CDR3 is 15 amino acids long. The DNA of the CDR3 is TGCGCCAGCACCGCGGGGAGGCCGGGGGGGGAGACCCAGTACTTC. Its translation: CASTAGRPGGETQYF.

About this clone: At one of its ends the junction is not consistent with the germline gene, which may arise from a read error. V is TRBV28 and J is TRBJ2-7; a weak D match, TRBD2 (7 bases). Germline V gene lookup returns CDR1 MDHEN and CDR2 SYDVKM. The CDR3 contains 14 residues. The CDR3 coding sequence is TGTGCCAGCAGTGGCGGGGGCTTCTCCTACGGGCAGTACTTC. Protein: CASSGGGFSYGQYF.

CDR3 sequence reads: CASTTGSTDTQYF. CDR3 in DNA: TGTGCCAGCACGACCGGGTCCACAGATACGCAGTATTTT. The rearrangement joins TRBV9 to TRBJ2-3; no clear D gene. This CDR3 contains 13 residues. Germline CDR1 and CDR2: SGDLS and YYNGEE. Trimming took off 6 bases at V and 2 bases at J, with 10 bases between the two ends.

In DNA, the CDR3 is TGTGCCAGCAGCGCTAAGCAGGGGTTGAACACTGAAGCTTTCTTT. It encodes CASSAKQGLNTEAFF. The chain links TRBV5-4 to TRBJ1-1, with D possibly being TRBD1 (6 bases). Trimming stripped 4 bases from V and 0 bases from J, with 13 bases between. The CDR3 is 15 residues long. Germline lookup yields CDR1 SGHNT and CDR2 YYREEE (reference sequence).

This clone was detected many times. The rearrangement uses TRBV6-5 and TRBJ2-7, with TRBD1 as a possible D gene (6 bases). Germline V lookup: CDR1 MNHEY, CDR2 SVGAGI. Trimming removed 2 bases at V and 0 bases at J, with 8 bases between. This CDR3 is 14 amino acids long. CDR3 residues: CASSYGTNSYEQYF. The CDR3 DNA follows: TGTGCCAGCAGTTACGGGACAAACTCCTACGAGCAGTACTTC.

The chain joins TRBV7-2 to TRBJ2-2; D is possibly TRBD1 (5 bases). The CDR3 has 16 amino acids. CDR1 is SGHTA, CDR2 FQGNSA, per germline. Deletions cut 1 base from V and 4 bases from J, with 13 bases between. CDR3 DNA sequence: TGTGCCAGCAGCTTAGGTCAGGGTCTAATCACCGGGGAGCTGTTTTTT. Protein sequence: CASSLGQGLITGELFF.

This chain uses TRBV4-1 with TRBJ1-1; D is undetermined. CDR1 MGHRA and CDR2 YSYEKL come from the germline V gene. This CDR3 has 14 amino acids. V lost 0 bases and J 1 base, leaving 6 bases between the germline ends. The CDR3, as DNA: TGCGCCAGCAGCCAAGATTCAGGGAACACTGAAGCTTTCTTT. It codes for CASSQDSGNTEAFF.

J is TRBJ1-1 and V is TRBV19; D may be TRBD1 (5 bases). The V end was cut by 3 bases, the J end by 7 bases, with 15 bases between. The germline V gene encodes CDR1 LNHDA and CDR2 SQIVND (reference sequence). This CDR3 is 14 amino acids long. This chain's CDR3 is CASSITRTPSEAFF. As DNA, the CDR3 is TGTGCCAGTAGTATTACCCGGACACCCAGTGAAGCTTTCTTT.

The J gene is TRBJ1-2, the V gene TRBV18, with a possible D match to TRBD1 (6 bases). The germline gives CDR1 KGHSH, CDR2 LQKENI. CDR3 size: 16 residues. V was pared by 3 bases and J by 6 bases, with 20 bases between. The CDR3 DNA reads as TGTGCCAGCTCACCCCCGTCCACCAGGGGTTCTGATGGCTACACCTTC. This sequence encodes CASSPPSTRGSDGYTF.

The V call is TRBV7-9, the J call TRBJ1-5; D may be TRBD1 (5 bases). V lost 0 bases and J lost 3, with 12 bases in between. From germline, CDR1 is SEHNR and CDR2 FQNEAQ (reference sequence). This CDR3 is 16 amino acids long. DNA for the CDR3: TGTGCCAGCAGCTTAGCGTTAGGGACTTCCAATCAGCCCCAGCATTTT. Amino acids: CASSLALGTSNQPQHF.

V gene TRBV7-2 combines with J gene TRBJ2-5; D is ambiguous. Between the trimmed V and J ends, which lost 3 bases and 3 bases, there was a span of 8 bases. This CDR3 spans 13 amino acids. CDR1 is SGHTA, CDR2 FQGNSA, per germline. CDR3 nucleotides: TGTGCCAGCAGCTTTGTACGGGAAGAGACCCAGTACTTC. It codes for CASSFVREETQYF.

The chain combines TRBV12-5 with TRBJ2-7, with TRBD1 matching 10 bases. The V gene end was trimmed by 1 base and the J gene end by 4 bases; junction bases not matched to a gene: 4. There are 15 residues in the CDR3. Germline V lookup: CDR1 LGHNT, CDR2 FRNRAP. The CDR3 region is CASGLGGQGNYEQYF. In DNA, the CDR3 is TGTGCTAGTGGTTTGGGGGGACAGGGGAATTACGAGCAGTACTTC.

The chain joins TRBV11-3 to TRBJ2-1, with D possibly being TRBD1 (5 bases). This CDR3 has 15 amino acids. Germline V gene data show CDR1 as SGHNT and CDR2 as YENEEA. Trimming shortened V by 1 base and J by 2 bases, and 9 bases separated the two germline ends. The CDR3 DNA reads TGTGCCAGCAGCTTAGGGACAAACGCCTACAATGAGCAGTTCTTC. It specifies CASSLGTNAYNEQFF.

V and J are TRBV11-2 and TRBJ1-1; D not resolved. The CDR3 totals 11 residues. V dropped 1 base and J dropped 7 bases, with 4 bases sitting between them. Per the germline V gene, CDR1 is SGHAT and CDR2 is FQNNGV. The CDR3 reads CASSLGDEAFF. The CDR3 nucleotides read TGTGCCAGCAGCTTAGGCGATGAAGCTTTCTTT. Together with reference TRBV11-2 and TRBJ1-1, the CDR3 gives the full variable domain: EAGVAQSPRYKIIEKRQSVAFWCNPISGHATLYWYQQILGQGPKLLIQFQNNGVVDDSQLPKDRFSAERLKGVDSTLKIQPAKLEDSAVYLCASSLGDEAFFGQGTRLTVV.

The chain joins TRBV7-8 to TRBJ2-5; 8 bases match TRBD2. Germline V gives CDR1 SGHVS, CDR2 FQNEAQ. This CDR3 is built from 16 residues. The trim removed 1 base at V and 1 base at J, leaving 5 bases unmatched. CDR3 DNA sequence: TGTGCCAGCAGCTTAGGCACGGGGGGGACCCAAGAGACCCAGTACTTC. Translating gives CASSLGTGGTQETQYF.